This T cell receptor (beta chain) was profiled in a study of T cells in localized non-small cell lung cancer. Sequenced by immunoSEQ multiplex PCR; TCRdb stores in-frame clones only, minus some. The profile shows tens of thousands of clones, over 75% of them singletons. V lost 5 bases and J lost 8, with 12 bases in between. Germline CDR1 reads SGHNT; CDR2 reads YENEEA. The CDR3 loop spans 12 amino acids. This receptor was taken from a woman between 35 and 70 years old with stage II squamous cell lung carcinoma. Specimen: PBMCs, collected before any cancer treatment. This chain links TRBV11-3 with TRBJ1-2; D not certain. CDR3 in DNA: TGTGCCAGCAGCCCGCCGGGAGGAGGCTACACCTTC. As protein: CASSPPGGGYTF.